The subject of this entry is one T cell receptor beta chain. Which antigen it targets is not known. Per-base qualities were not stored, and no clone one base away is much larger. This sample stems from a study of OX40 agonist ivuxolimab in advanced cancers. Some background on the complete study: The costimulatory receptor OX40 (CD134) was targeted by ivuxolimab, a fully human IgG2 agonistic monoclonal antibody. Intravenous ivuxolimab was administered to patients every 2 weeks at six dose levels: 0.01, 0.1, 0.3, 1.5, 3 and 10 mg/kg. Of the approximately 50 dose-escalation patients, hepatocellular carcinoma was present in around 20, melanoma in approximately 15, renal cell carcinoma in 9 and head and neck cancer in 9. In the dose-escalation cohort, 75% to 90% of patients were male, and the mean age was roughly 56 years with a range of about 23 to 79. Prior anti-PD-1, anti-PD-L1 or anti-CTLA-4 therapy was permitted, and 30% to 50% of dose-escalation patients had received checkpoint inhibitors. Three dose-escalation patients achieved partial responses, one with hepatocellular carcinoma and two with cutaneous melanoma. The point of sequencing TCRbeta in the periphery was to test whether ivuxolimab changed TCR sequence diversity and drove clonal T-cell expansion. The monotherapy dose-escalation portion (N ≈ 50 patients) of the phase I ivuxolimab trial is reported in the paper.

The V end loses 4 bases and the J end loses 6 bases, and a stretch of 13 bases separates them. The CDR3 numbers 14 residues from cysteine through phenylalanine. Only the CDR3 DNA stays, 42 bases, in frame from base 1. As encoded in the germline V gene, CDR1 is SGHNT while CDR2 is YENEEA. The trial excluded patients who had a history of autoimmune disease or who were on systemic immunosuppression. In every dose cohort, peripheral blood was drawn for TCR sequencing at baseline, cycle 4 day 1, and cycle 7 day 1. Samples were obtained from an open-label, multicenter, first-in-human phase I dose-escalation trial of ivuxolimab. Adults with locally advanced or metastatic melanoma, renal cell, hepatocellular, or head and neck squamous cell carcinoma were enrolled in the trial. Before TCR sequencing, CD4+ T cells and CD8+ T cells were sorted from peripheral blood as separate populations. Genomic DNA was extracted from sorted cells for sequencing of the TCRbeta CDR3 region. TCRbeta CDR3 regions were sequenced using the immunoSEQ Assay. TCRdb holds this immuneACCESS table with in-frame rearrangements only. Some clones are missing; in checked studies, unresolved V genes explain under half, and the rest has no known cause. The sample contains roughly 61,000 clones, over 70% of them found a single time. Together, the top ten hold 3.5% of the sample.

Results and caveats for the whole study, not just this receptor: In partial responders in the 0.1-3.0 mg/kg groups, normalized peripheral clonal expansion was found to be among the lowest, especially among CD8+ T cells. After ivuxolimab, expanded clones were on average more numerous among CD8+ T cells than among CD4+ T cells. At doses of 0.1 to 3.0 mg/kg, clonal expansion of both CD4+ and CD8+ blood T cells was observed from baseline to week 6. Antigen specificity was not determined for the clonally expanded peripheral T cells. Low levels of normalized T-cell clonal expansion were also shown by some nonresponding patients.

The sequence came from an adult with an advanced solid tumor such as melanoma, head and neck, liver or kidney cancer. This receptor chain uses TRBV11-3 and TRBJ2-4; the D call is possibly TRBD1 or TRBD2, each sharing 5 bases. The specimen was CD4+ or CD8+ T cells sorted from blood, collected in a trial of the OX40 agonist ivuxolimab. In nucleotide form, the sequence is TGTGCCAGCAGCTCCGGGACCGATGCAAACATTCAGTACTTC. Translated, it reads CASSSGTDANIQYF.